These T cell receptor beta chains were read from a single sample in a study of blood T cell repertoires in COVID-19. Produced via immunoSEQ multiplex PCR; TCRdb's table is partial and in-frame only. The sample carries roughly 99,000 clones, around 88% recorded once. What was sequenced was peripheral blood. These receptors originate from a man in his fifties or sixties with active or convalescent COVID-19. Each CDR3 is given with its conserved first and last residue. A D gene is named only where the DNA matches it firmly. Size is stated for part of the rows, as once, few or many counts, or as a class when the clone is expanded.

j_gene: TRBJ1-1
v_gene: TRBV19
abundance: -
d_gene: -
CDR3nt: TGTGCCAGTAGTGACGGGGGACGCGTAGATGAAGCTTTCTTT
CDR3aa: CASSDGGRVDEAFF

j_gene: TRBJ2-7
v_gene: TRBV13
abundance: -
d_gene: TRBD2
CDR3nt: TGTGCCAGCAGCCGAAAGGGACTAGCGGGAGCCTATTTCAGGCACGAGCAGTACTTC
CDR3aa: CASSRKGLAGAYFRHEQYF

j_gene: TRBJ2-3
v_gene: TRBV7-2
abundance: -
d_gene: -
CDR3nt: TGTGCCAGCAGCTTAGAAGGGGTTAGCACAGATACGCAGTATTTT
CDR3aa: CASSLEGVSTDTQYF

j_gene: TRBJ1-3
v_gene: TRBV28
abundance: -
d_gene: TRBD1
CDR3nt: TGTGCCAGCAGTTTTCCACTACTACCGGGACAGGGGGCTGGTGGAAACACCATATATTTT
CDR3aa: CASSFPLLPGQGAGGNTIYF

j_gene: TRBJ1-2
v_gene: TRBV28
abundance: -
d_gene: -
CDR3nt: TGTGCCAGCAGTTTGAGTGACTATGGCTACACCTTC
CDR3aa: CASSLSDYGYTF

j_gene: TRBJ1-4
v_gene: TRBV5-6
abundance: -
d_gene: -
CDR3nt: TGTGCCAGCAGCTTGAGGCGGAATGAAAAACTGTTTTTT
CDR3aa: CASSLRRNEKLFF

j_gene: TRBJ1-2
v_gene: TRBV7-2
abundance: -
d_gene: -
CDR3nt: TGTGCCAGCAGCTTAGTATCGGGACACCGGGAGGATGGCTACACCTTC
CDR3aa: CASSLVSGHREDGYTF

j_gene: TRBJ2-1
v_gene: TRBV28
abundance: -
d_gene: TRBD2
CDR3nt: TGTGCCAGCACCGGGACTAGCGGGATATATAATGAGCAGTTCTTC
CDR3aa: CASTGTSGIYNEQFF

j_gene: TRBJ2-1
v_gene: TRBV12-3/TRBV12-4
abundance: -
d_gene: TRBD2
CDR3nt: TGTGCCAGCTTCACCCTAGCGGGTGGTGAGCAGTTCTTC
CDR3aa: CASFTLAGGEQFF

j_gene: TRBJ1-1
v_gene: TRBV11-2
abundance: -
d_gene: -
CDR3nt: TGTGCCAGCAGCCCAACCTTAGCACAGGGTGAAGCTTTCTTT
CDR3aa: CASSPTLAQGEAFF

j_gene: TRBJ2-5
v_gene: TRBV27
abundance: -
d_gene: -
CDR3nt: TGTGCCAGCAGTCAGGACAGATCGCAAGAGACCCAGTACTTC
CDR3aa: CASSQDRSQETQYF

j_gene: TRBJ1-1
v_gene: TRBV7-9
abundance: -
d_gene: -
CDR3nt: TGTGCCAGCAGCTTAGGGCGTCGGGACACTGAAGCTTTCTTT
CDR3aa: CASSLGRRDTEAFF

j_gene: TRBJ1-1
v_gene: TRBV6-6
abundance: -
d_gene: -
CDR3nt: TGTGCCAGCAGTTACACTCGAGGCATGAACACTGAAGCTTTCTTT
CDR3aa: CASSYTRGMNTEAFF

j_gene: TRBJ2-3
v_gene: TRBV11-2
abundance: -
d_gene: -
CDR3nt: TGTGCCAGCAGCCCACCAGCGACTCGAGATACGCAGTATTTT
CDR3aa: CASSPPATRDTQYF

j_gene: TRBJ1-5
v_gene: TRBV19
abundance: -
d_gene: -
CDR3nt: TGTGCCAGTAGTATAGACAGGGATGAGCAGCCCCAGCATTTT
CDR3aa: CASSIDRDEQPQHF

j_gene: TRBJ1-2
v_gene: TRBV6-5
abundance: -
d_gene: -
CDR3nt: TGTGCCAGCAGTTTGACCTCAGGCAGCCTCTTCTATGGCTACACCTTC
CDR3aa: CASSLTSGSLFYGYTF

j_gene: TRBJ2-2
v_gene: TRBV6-4
abundance: -
d_gene: -
CDR3nt: TGTGCCAGCCAACTCGCGTTCGACACCGGGGAGCTGTTTTTT
CDR3aa: CASQLAFDTGELFF

j_gene: TRBJ1-5
v_gene: TRBV10-3
abundance: -
d_gene: TRBD1
CDR3nt: TGTGCCACCGGACAGGGGGCCAATCAGCCCCAGCATTTT
CDR3aa: CATGQGANQPQHF

j_gene: TRBJ2-7
v_gene: TRBV28
abundance: -
d_gene: -
CDR3nt: TGTGCCAGCTCAGGGTCACCCTACGAGCAGTACTTC
CDR3aa: CASSGSPYEQYF

j_gene: TRBJ1-1
v_gene: TRBV5-1
abundance: -
d_gene: -
CDR3nt: TGCGCCAGCAGCTTGGTGGGGAGAGGGAATGAAGCTTTCTTT
CDR3aa: CASSLVGRGNEAFF

j_gene: TRBJ1-6
v_gene: TRBV28
abundance: -
d_gene: -
CDR3nt: TGTGCCAGCAGTTTGGGTGCAGGGCTAGGATCTATCGATTCACCCCTCCACTTT
CDR3aa: CASSLGAGLGSIDSPLHF

j_gene: TRBJ2-7
v_gene: TRBV28
abundance: -
d_gene: -
CDR3nt: TGTGCCAGCAGCTCCGGACAGTACGACGAGCAGTACTTC
CDR3aa: CASSSGQYDEQYF

j_gene: TRBJ2-1
v_gene: TRBV7-8
abundance: -
d_gene: -
CDR3nt: TGTGCCAGCAGCCTCCGTTATACAGGGAACCATGAGCAGTTCTTC
CDR3aa: CASSLRYTGNHEQFF

j_gene: TRBJ2-7
v_gene: TRBV27
abundance: few
d_gene: -
CDR3nt: TGTGCCAGCAGTTCAACAGCCGGGACATACTACGAGCAGTACTTC
CDR3aa: CASSSTAGTYYEQYF

j_gene: TRBJ1-4
v_gene: TRBV6-5
abundance: -
d_gene: -
CDR3nt: TGTGCCAGCAGTTACTCTTTAAACAGGCTAAGGGAAAAACTGTTTTTT
CDR3aa: CASSYSLNRLREKLFF

j_gene: TRBJ1-3
v_gene: TRBV18
abundance: -
d_gene: -
CDR3nt: TGTGCCAGCTCACCTACAGTGAGCTCTGGAAACACCATATATTTT
CDR3aa: CASSPTVSSGNTIYF

j_gene: TRBJ2-7
v_gene: TRBV5-1
abundance: -
d_gene: -
CDR3nt: TGCGCCAGCAGCGCGGACAGCTCCTACGAGCAGTACTTC
CDR3aa: CASSADSSYEQYF

j_gene: TRBJ2-1
v_gene: TRBV5-4
abundance: -
d_gene: TRBD2
CDR3nt: TGTGCCAGCAGCCCCCGACTAGCGGGTTCCTACAATGAGCAGTTCTTC
CDR3aa: CASSPRLAGSYNEQFF

j_gene: TRBJ1-5
v_gene: TRBV10-3
abundance: -
d_gene: -
CDR3nt: TGTGCCATCACCCTCGGAGCAGTGTATAGCAATCAGCCCCAGCATTTT
CDR3aa: CAITLGAVYSNQPQHF

j_gene: TRBJ2-3
v_gene: TRBV7-6
abundance: -
d_gene: TRBD2
CDR3nt: TGTGCCAGCAGCTTAGCTAGGACTAGCGGGACCTCCCCCACAGATACGCAGTATTTT
CDR3aa: CASSLARTSGTSPTDTQYF

j_gene: TRBJ1-4
v_gene: TRBV7-9
abundance: -
d_gene: -
CDR3nt: TGTGCCAGCAGCACCTTGGAGGCTTCTAATGAAAAACTGTTTTTT
CDR3aa: CASSTLEASNEKLFF

j_gene: TRBJ1-2
v_gene: TRBV6-2/TRBV6-3
abundance: -
d_gene: -
CDR3nt: TGTGCCAGCAGTTACACCGGGACAATCGGAAGCTACACCTTC
CDR3aa: CASSYTGTIGSYTF

j_gene: TRBJ2-7
v_gene: TRBV11-3
abundance: -
d_gene: -
CDR3nt: TGTGCCAGCAGCCCAGAGAGTGGGCACTACGAGCAGTACTTC
CDR3aa: CASSPESGHYEQYF

j_gene: TRBJ2-1
v_gene: TRBV2
abundance: -
d_gene: TRBD2
CDR3nt: TGTGCCAGCAGTGAAGCTACCTCCCCAGCGGGAGACTACAATGAGCAGTTCTTC
CDR3aa: CASSEATSPAGDYNEQFF

j_gene: TRBJ2-1
v_gene: TRBV18
abundance: -
d_gene: TRBD2
CDR3nt: TGTGCCAGCTCACCTTTACGGGAGCTAGCGGGAGTAGGGAATGAGCAGTTCTTC
CDR3aa: CASSPLRELAGVGNEQFF

j_gene: TRBJ1-2
v_gene: TRBV12-3/TRBV12-4
abundance: -
d_gene: -
CDR3nt: TGTGCCAGCAGTCCCAGGGTTTACTATGGCTACACCTTC
CDR3aa: CASSPRVYYGYTF

j_gene: TRBJ2-5
v_gene: TRBV13
abundance: -
d_gene: -
CDR3nt: TGTGCCAGCAGCACAACAGGTTCGGCCGGCCAAGAGACCCAGTACTTC
CDR3aa: CASSTTGSAGQETQYF

j_gene: TRBJ2-7
v_gene: TRBV29-1
abundance: few
d_gene: TRBD1
CDR3nt: TGCAGCGTTGATGGGACAGGGGTTGGCGAGCAGTACTTC
CDR3aa: CSVDGTGVGEQYF

j_gene: TRBJ1-2
v_gene: TRBV5-6
abundance: -
d_gene: -
CDR3nt: TGTGCCAGCAGGCGAACCGGGTCCCGATATGGCTACACCTTC
CDR3aa: CASRRTGSRYGYTF

j_gene: TRBJ2-7
v_gene: TRBV28
abundance: once
d_gene: TRBD2
CDR3nt: TGTGCCAGCAGTGGGATCGGGCTAGCGGGATGGGGCGAGCAGTACTTC
CDR3aa: CASSGIGLAGWGEQYF

j_gene: TRBJ2-5
v_gene: TRBV6-5
abundance: -
d_gene: TRBD2
CDR3nt: TGTGCCAGCAGCCCGGGACTAGCGGGAGAGACCCAGTACTTC
CDR3aa: CASSPGLAGETQYF

j_gene: TRBJ2-3
v_gene: TRBV27
abundance: -
d_gene: TRBD2
CDR3nt: TGTGCCAGCAGGTTAGCGGGAGGTGCAGATACGCAGTATTTT
CDR3aa: CASRLAGGADTQYF

j_gene: TRBJ1-1
v_gene: TRBV19
abundance: -
d_gene: -
CDR3nt: TGTGCCAGTATTAACAATATCAACACTGAAGCTTTCTTT
CDR3aa: CASINNINTEAFF

j_gene: TRBJ1-3
v_gene: TRBV5-1
abundance: -
d_gene: -
CDR3nt: TGCGCCAGCAGCTTGGTCGTGGGGGCCACTGGAAACACCATATATTTT
CDR3aa: CASSLVVGATGNTIYF

j_gene: TRBJ1-2
v_gene: TRBV30
abundance: -
d_gene: TRBD1
CDR3nt: TGTGCCTGGAGTGGGCCAGGGGGCTACGGCTATGGCTACACCTTC
CDR3aa: CAWSGPGGYGYGYTF

j_gene: TRBJ2-5
v_gene: TRBV15
abundance: -
d_gene: -
CDR3nt: TGTGCCACCAGCAGAGTGGGGCCGCTCCAAGAGACCCAGTACTTC
CDR3aa: CATSRVGPLQETQYF

j_gene: TRBJ1-1
v_gene: TRBV30
abundance: -
d_gene: TRBD1
CDR3nt: TGTGCCTGGAACTCCGGGACAGGGGGTCACACTGAAGCTTTCTTT
CDR3aa: CAWNSGTGGHTEAFF

j_gene: TRBJ1-1
v_gene: TRBV29-1
abundance: -
d_gene: -
CDR3nt: TGCAGCGTAGTCACAGGGTGGGGCACTGAAGCTTTCTTT
CDR3aa: CSVVTGWGTEAFF

j_gene: TRBJ1-1
v_gene: TRBV18
abundance: -
d_gene: -
CDR3nt: TGTGCCAGCTCAAACCCCTCCAGGCTTCTGAACACTGAAGCTTTCTTT
CDR3aa: CASSNPSRLLNTEAFF

j_gene: TRBJ1-2
v_gene: TRBV9
abundance: -
d_gene: -
CDR3nt: TGTGCCACCAACAGGGACGGGTATGGCTACACCTTC
CDR3aa: CATNRDGYGYTF

j_gene: TRBJ1-6
v_gene: TRBV7-2
abundance: -
d_gene: TRBD1
CDR3nt: TGTGCCAGCAGCTTCGGGACAGGGGATCATTCACCCCTCCACTTT
CDR3aa: CASSFGTGDHSPLHF

j_gene: TRBJ2-1
v_gene: TRBV10-2
abundance: -
d_gene: -
CDR3nt: TGCGCCAGCAGTGAGTCCGAACAGGCCACCTACAATGAGCAGTTCTTC
CDR3aa: CASSESEQATYNEQFF

j_gene: TRBJ1-5
v_gene: TRBV27
abundance: -
d_gene: -
CDR3nt: TGTGCCAGCAGTTCTACAGGCCTTTTGGGCAATCAGCCCCAGCATTTT
CDR3aa: CASSSTGLLGNQPQHF

j_gene: TRBJ1-2
v_gene: TRBV15
abundance: -
d_gene: -
CDR3nt: TGTGCCACCAGCAGAGGACGGAGTCATGGCTACACCTTC
CDR3aa: CATSRGRSHGYTF

j_gene: TRBJ1-2
v_gene: TRBV6-6
abundance: -
d_gene: TRBD1
CDR3nt: TGTGCCACCCGGACAGGGAACAACTATGGCTACACCTTC
CDR3aa: CATRTGNNYGYTF

j_gene: TRBJ2-7
v_gene: TRBV28
abundance: -
d_gene: TRBD2
CDR3nt: TGTGCCAGCAGTTTACTAGCGGGAAGCTACGAGCAGTACTTC
CDR3aa: CASSLLAGSYEQYF

j_gene: TRBJ2-7
v_gene: TRBV7-9
abundance: -
d_gene: -
CDR3nt: TGTGCCAGCAGCTCGGGGGACGAGCAGTACTTC
CDR3aa: CASSSGDEQYF

j_gene: TRBJ2-2
v_gene: TRBV2
abundance: -
d_gene: -
CDR3nt: TGTGCCAGCAGGGTTCAGGGTCTGGTGGGGGAGCTGTTTTTT
CDR3aa: CASRVQGLVGELFF

j_gene: TRBJ2-1
v_gene: TRBV24-1
abundance: -
d_gene: -
CDR3nt: TGTGCCACCAGTGATTTTAACGGGAGATCCGGAAATGAGCAGTTCTTC
CDR3aa: CATSDFNGRSGNEQFF

j_gene: TRBJ2-7
v_gene: TRBV19
abundance: -
d_gene: TRBD1
CDR3nt: TGTGCCAGTAGTCCTCGGACAGGGAGCTCCTACGAGCAGTACTTC
CDR3aa: CASSPRTGSSYEQYF